Below, 9 T cell receptor beta chains from the same sample are listed, as sequenced in a study of cytomegalovirus exposure and HLA in healthy donors (dated by TCRdb to about 2017). Library preparation used the immunoSEQ multiplex PCR assay. For the multiplex PCR, a mixture combining 60 forward primers for TCR Vbeta segments and 13 reverse primers for TCR Jbeta segments was used. What TCRdb holds here is the immuneACCESS table cut down to in-frame rearrangements. Part of the clones is not present; checked against another copy, under half of the missing clones reflect an unresolved V gene, and the others are unexplained. In all, the sample holds 85,000 to 130,000 clones, and about 80% of those were seen once. The top ten constitute around 4% of the sample. Sequenced: PBMCs. The receptors come from a female donor in good health and CMV-seropositive.

The chain is built from TRBV21-1 and TRBJ2-1; the D call TRBD1 from the table was never checked on the DNA. TRBV21-1 is reported as a pseudogene. The CDR3 totals 15 residues. The CDR3 here is CASSRQGWAIHEQFF. CDR3 bases: TGTGCCAGCAGCAGGCAGGGTTGGGCTATCCATGAGCAGTTCTTC.

The DNA of the CDR3 is TGTGCCAGCAGCTTGAAACCGGGACTCGACTACGAGCAGTACTTC. This translates into CASSLKPGLDYEQYF. The rearrangement links TRBV7-2 to TRBJ2-7, with a tentative D call TRBD2 (6 bases). The CDR3 has 15 residues. Deletions cut 3 bases from V and 3 bases from J, with 15 bases between. Germline-derived CDR1 and CDR2 are SGHTA and FQGNSA.

The CDR3: CAWSPWSGYSNYGYTF. For the CDR3, the DNA is TGTGCCTGGAGTCCCTGGTCGGGTTATTCTAACTATGGCTACACCTTC. The V call is TRBV30, the J call TRBJ1-2; D is unclear. Trimming removed 2 bases from V and 0 bases from J, with 16 bases in between. The CDR3 spans 16 residues. The germline V gene has CDR1 GTSNPN and CDR2 SVGIG (reference sequence).

The J gene is TRBJ2-4, the V gene TRBV19; D possibly corresponds to TRBD1 (6 bases). The CDR3 length is 15 residues. V shed 1 base and J shed 7 bases, with 14 bases lying between them. From germline, CDR1 is LNHDA and CDR2 SQIVND (reference sequence). CDR3 sequence: CASSIAPRGRNIQYF. In nucleotides, the CDR3 is TGTGCCAGTAGTATAGCTCCCAGGGGAAGGAACATTCAGTACTTC.

The CDR3 here is CASSLFQGMAAFF. The CDR3 DNA reads as TGTGCCAGCAGCTTATTTCAGGGGATGGCAGCTTTCTTT. The chain couples TRBV7-2 to TRBJ1-1, with D tentatively TRBD1 (6 bases). From germline, CDR1 is SGHTA and CDR2 FQGNSA. The CDR3 is 13 residues long. Trimming shortened V by 2 bases and J by 10 bases, and 14 bases separated the two germline ends.

The V and J genes are TRBV7-9 and TRBJ1-6, with a tentative D call TRBD1 (5 bases). This CDR3 has 16 residues. Germline loops: CDR1 SEHNR, CDR2 FQNEAQ (reference sequence). Trimming stripped 5 bases from V and 0 bases from J, with 11 bases between. CDR3 nucleotide sequence: TGTGCCAGCAGCCCCCGACAGAGCTCCTATAATTCACCCCTCCACTTT. It specifies CASSPRQSSYNSPLHF. The entire variable domain, with the rest obtained from reference TRBV7-9 and TRBJ1-6, is as follows: DTGVSQNPRHKITKRGQNVTFRCDPISEHNRLYWYRQTLGQGPEFLTYFQNEAQLEKSRLLSDRFSAERPKGSFSTLEIQRTEQGDSAMYLCASSPRQSSYNSPLHFGNGTRLTVT.

The rearrangement links TRBV5-1 to TRBJ2-7, with 9 bases fitting TRBD1. Germline trimming cut 3 bases from V and 3 bases from J; bases unmatched to any gene: 4. The CDR3 length is 14 residues. The V gene's germline CDR1 is SGHRS and CDR2 YFSETQ. The CDR3 DNA reads TGCGCCAGCAGCTCCGGGACAGGGCACTACGAGCAGTACTTC. It specifies CASSSGTGHYEQYF.

This clone came up a few times. The J gene is TRBJ2-7, the V gene TRBV5-5, with D perhaps matching TRBD2 (6 bases). The CDR3 totals 16 residues. The V gene's germline CDR1 is SGHKS and CDR2 YYEKEE (reference sequence). V was cut by 5 bases and J by 3 bases, with 21 bases left in between. CDR3 in DNA: TGTGCCAGCAGTGACCAAATACCGGGACTTTTCTACGAGCAGTACTTC. Its protein product is CASSDQIPGLFYEQYF.

The J gene is TRBJ1-5, the V gene TRBV2; 7 nucleotides line up with TRBD1. CDR1 and CDR2 (germline): SNHLY, FYNNEI. This CDR3 is built from 15 residues. With 5 bases clipped from V and 0 bases from J, the junction kept 4 bases outside the gene matches. CDR3 residues: CASSLGQASNQPQHF. In DNA, the CDR3 is TGTGCCAGCAGTTTAGGACAGGCTAGCAATCAGCCCCAGCATTTT.